These 27 T cell receptor beta chains share one sample of origin, sequenced in a study of blood T cell repertoires in COVID-19. The data were produced by immunoSEQ multiplex PCR, yet TCRdb's version contains in-frame clones alone and is incomplete. The sample contains 60,000 to 75,000 clones, roughly 88% of which appear only once. The sample taken for sequencing was peripheral blood. All receptors come from a human donor in a cohort sampled during active COVID-19.

The chain has TRBV19 and TRBJ2-1; 7 bases map to TRBD2. Per germline, CDR1 LNHDA and CDR2 SQIVND (reference sequence). V trimming: 0 bases; J trimming: 5 bases; junction bases outside the gene matches: 10. This CDR3 has 17 amino acids. CDR3 sequence (DNA): TGTGCCAGTAGTATAGATCCTAGGCTAGCGGATCACAATGAGCAGTTCTTC. Its protein product is CASSIDPRLADHNEQFF. Full variable domain (missing parts from reference TRBV19 and TRBJ2-1): DGGITQSPKYLFRKEGQNVTLSCEQNLNHDAMYWYRQDPGQGLRLIYYSQIVNDFQKGDIAEGYSVSREKKESFPLTVTSAQKNPTAFYLCASSIDPRLADHNEQFFGPGTRLTVL.

This clone has a single count. The V and J genes are TRBV24-1 and TRBJ2-2; TRBD2 matches 8 bases. The CDR3 extends over 14 amino acids. CDR1 KGHDR and CDR2 SFDVKD come from the germline V gene. The V segment lost 9 bases and the J segment 7 bases; nucleotides outside the gene matches: 9. This chain's CDR3 is CATRTGGAVGELFF. CDR3 sequence (DNA): TGTGCCACCCGGACGGGGGGGGCTGTCGGGGAGCTGTTTTTT.

The chain has TRBV24-1 and TRBJ2-1, with TRBD2 matching over 8 bases. V gave up 3 bases and J gave up 12 bases; unmatched junction bases: 12. The germline V gene encodes CDR1 KGHDR and CDR2 SFDVKD. This CDR3 is built from 15 residues. The CDR3 here is CATSDTSGRKGGQFF. CDR3 in DNA: TGTGCCACCAGTGATACGAGCGGGAGAAAGGGCGGGCAGTTCTTC.

The V gene is TRBV19, the J gene TRBJ1-2, with 8 positions matching TRBD1. V lost 1 base and J lost 4; bases outside the gene matches: 5. From germline, CDR1 is LNHDA and CDR2 SQIVND (reference sequence). There are 15 residues in the CDR3. In DNA form, the CDR3 reads TGTGCCAGTAGTATAGGACAGGGGCCCGCCTATGGCTACACCTTC. It yields the protein CASSIGQGPAYGYTF.

The chain joins TRBV19 to TRBJ2-3, with no clear D. CDR1 and CDR2 (germline): LNHDA, SQIVND (reference sequence). The length of the CDR3 is 11 residues. The V and J ends lost 9 bases and 2 bases respectively, with 6 bases between them. The CDR3 reads CASKLTDTQYF. As DNA, the CDR3 is TGTGCCAGCAAACTCACAGATACGCAGTATTTT.

This rearrangement joins TRBV4-3 to TRBJ2-2, with 9 bases that match TRBD2. The germline gives CDR1 LGHNA, CDR2 YSLEER. The CDR3 loop spans 17 amino acids. The J segment lost 8 bases and the V segment lost 0 bases, leaving 10 bases of the junction unmatched. The CDR3 protein is CASSQDYSSGSGGELFF. The CDR3 DNA is TGCGCCAGCAGCCAAGATTACAGTAGCGGGAGTGGTGGGGAGCTGTTTTTT.

Points on this clone: Within the sample, other DNA sequences also encode this same CDR3. The chain recombines TRBV25-1 with TRBJ1-1; 7 bases are shared with TRBD1. Germline-derived CDR1 and CDR2 are MGHDK and SYGVNS. There are 14 residues in the CDR3. With V trimmed by 5 bases and J by 0 bases, 3 bases remained unmatched. The CDR3 region is CASSTTGMNTEAFF. The CDR3 nucleotides read TGTGCCAGCAGTACGACAGGGATGAACACTGAAGCTTTCTTT.

The V call is TRBV25-1, the J call TRBJ1-1; tentatively, D is TRBD1 (6 bases). The V gene lost 4 bases and the J gene lost 10 bases, with 13 bases spanning the gap. Germline assignment: CDR1 MGHDK and CDR2 SYGVNS. CDR3 length equals 12 residues. The CDR3 sequence: CASSATGMGAFF. The CDR3 DNA reads TGTGCCAGCAGTGCCACAGGGATGGGAGCTTTCTTT. Supplemented by reference TRBV25-1 and TRBJ1-1, the full variable domain reads EADIYQTPRYLVIGTGKKITLECSQTMGHDKMYWYQQDPGMELHLIHYSYGVNSTEKGDLSSESTVSRIRTEHFPLTLESARPSHTSQYLCASSATGMGAFFGQGTRLTVV.

This chain uses TRBV3-1 (or the pseudogene TRBV3-2) with TRBJ1-2, with D possibly matching TRBD1 (5 bases). The V end was cut by 1 base, the J end by 6 bases, with 9 bases between. Germline CDR1 LGHDT, CDR2 YNNKEL (reference sequence). This CDR3 region has 13 residues. CDR3: CASSQVVRDGYTF. The CDR3 bases are TGTGCCAGCAGCCAAGTCGTCAGGGATGGCTACACCTTC.

V and J are TRBV12-5 and TRBJ2-5; TRBD1 might be the D (6 bases). V was pared by 7 bases and J by 5 bases, with 20 bases between. This CDR3 contains 15 residues. CDR1 is LGHNT, CDR2 FRNRAP, per germline. This chain's CDR3 is CASAHRTASQETQYF. The CDR3 nucleotides read TGTGCTAGTGCCCACCGGACAGCTTCTCAGGAGACCCAGTACTTC.

The chain combines TRBV6-1 with TRBJ2-4; D is perhaps TRBD1 (6 bases). Germline CDR1 reads MNHNS; CDR2 reads SASEGT. V dropped 3 bases and J dropped 3 bases, with 15 bases sitting between them. The CDR3 contains 16 residues. In nucleotides, the CDR3 is TGTGCCAGCAGTGAGGCAGGGGATCTTGTCAAAAACATTCAGTACTTC. Its protein product is CASSEAGDLVKNIQYF.

This chain connects TRBV19 to TRBJ2-2; a possible D gene is TRBD2 (5 bases). In germline, CDR1 is LNHDA, CDR2 SQIVND (reference sequence). The V end lost 1 base, the J end lost 7 bases, and 28 bases lay between the germline ends. The CDR3 length is 20 residues. CDR3 sequence: CASSIGLVMGSGIPGGELFF. The CDR3 DNA reads TGTGCCAGTAGTATAGGTCTGGTTATGGGCTCGGGAATCCCGGGCGGGGAGCTGTTTTTT.

The chain combines TRBV28 with TRBJ2-3; D is perhaps TRBD2 (7 bases). V lost 0 bases and J 3 bases, leaving 22 bases between the germline ends. This CDR3 has 19 amino acids. The germline CDR1 and CDR2 sequences are MDHEN and SYDVKM. CDR3 nucleotides: TGTGCCAGCAGTTTATGGGACAGCCCTACTGGGCGGGGGACAGATACGCAGTATTTT. It specifies CASSLWDSPTGRGTDTQYF.

The rearrangement joins TRBV7-9 to TRBJ1-1; D is unclear. V was cut by 6 bases and J by 1 base, with 9 bases left in between. Per the germline V gene, CDR1 is SEHNR and CDR2 is FQNEAQ (reference sequence). The CDR3 length is 13 residues. The CDR3 here is CASSLEGNTEAFF. The CDR3 DNA sequence: TGTGCCAGCAGTTTGGAGGGGAACACTGAAGCTTTCTTT.

By sample share, this clone is medium-sized (0.01 to 0.1%). V gene TRBV4-3 combines with J gene TRBJ2-4; D not certain. This CDR3 has 15 residues. Germline V gene data show CDR1 as LGHNA and CDR2 as YSLEER. Trimming cost V 0 bases and J 8 bases, with 14 bases left between them. As DNA, the CDR3 is TGCGCCAGCAGCCAAGACACCTACGATATAGACATTCAGTACTTC. Translation: CASSQDTYDIDIQYF.

The gene calls are TRBV3-1 (or the pseudogene TRBV3-2) and TRBJ2-1, with a weak D call TRBD2 (6 bases). Germline lookup yields CDR1 LGHDT and CDR2 YNNKEL (reference sequence). This CDR3 spans 12 amino acids. Trimming pared 2 bases from V and 11 bases from J, leaving 10 bases between. The CDR3 sequence: CASSQLREQQFF. CDR3 nucleotide sequence: TGTGCCAGCAGCCAACTCCGGGAGCAGCAGTTCTTC.

This clone is a singleton in its sample. The chain links TRBV9 to TRBJ1-1; perhaps TRBD1 as D (6 bases). V dropped 0 bases and J dropped 1 base, with 13 bases sitting between them. This CDR3 region has 16 residues. The germline CDR1 and CDR2 sequences are SGDLS and YYNGEE. For the CDR3, the DNA is TGTGCCAGCAGCGTAGGTGTCAGGGGACCGAACACTGAAGCTTTCTTT. Its translation: CASSVGVRGPNTEAFF.

The sample holds one count of this clone. The V call is TRBV7-9, the J call TRBJ1-1; the match to TRBD1 covers 7 bases. Germline V gene lookup returns CDR1 SEHNR and CDR2 FQNEAQ (reference sequence). Trimming at V came to 2 bases and at J to 5 bases, leaving 2 bases not matched to a gene. This CDR3 has 13 residues. CDR3 coding DNA: TGTGCCAGCAGCTTATCGGGACAGACTGAAGCTTTCTTT. Its protein product is CASSLSGQTEAFF.

The genes are TRBV28 and TRBJ2-7; TRBD1 aligns across 8 bases. The CDR3 is 14 amino acids. Per germline, CDR1 MDHEN and CDR2 SYDVKM. With V trimmed by 5 bases and J by 4 bases, 7 bases remained unmatched. The CDR3 sequence: CASSIPRDRYEQYF. The CDR3 region has the DNA TGTGCCAGCAGTATACCCCGGGACAGGTACGAGCAGTACTTC. The whole variable domain, remainder taken from reference TRBV28 and TRBJ2-7, is DVKVTQSSRYLVKRTGEKVFLECVQDMDHENMFWYRQDPGLGLRLIYFSYDVKMKEKGDIPEGYSVSREKKERFSLILESASTNQTSMYLCASSIPRDRYEQYFGPGTRLTVT.

The chain employs TRBV11-2 and TRBJ1-6; 7 bases are a match to TRBD1. Germline CDR1 SGHAT, CDR2 FQNNGV. V trimming: 5 bases; J trimming: 7 bases; junction bases outside the gene matches: 11. The CDR3 consists of 16 residues. The CDR3 sequence is CASSPLDRAGNSPLHF. CDR3 nucleotides: TGTGCCAGCAGCCCCTTAGACAGGGCTGGGAATTCACCCCTCCACTTT.

This chain joins TRBV5-1 and TRBJ2-6; perhaps TRBD2 as D (5 bases). V dropped 4 bases and J dropped 3 bases, with 11 bases sitting between them. The CDR3 is 15 residues long. The germline V gene has CDR1 SGHRS and CDR2 YFSETQ. The CDR3 here is CASSPGGLGANVLTF. The CDR3 nucleotides are TGCGCCAGCAGCCCTGGAGGACTTGGGGCCAACGTCCTGACTTTC.

The rearrangement links TRBV6-1 to TRBJ2-4, with TRBD1 matching over 7 bases. The germline V gene has CDR1 MNHNS and CDR2 SASEGT. This CDR3 has 13 amino acids. Trimming removed 1 base from V and 9 bases from J; junction bases left unmatched: 3. The CDR3 here is CASSEENRGIQYF. The CDR3 bases are TGTGCCAGCAGTGAAGAAAACAGGGGCATTCAGTACTTC.

Only a few counts were recorded for this clone. The V gene is TRBV5-1, the J gene TRBJ2-7, with 8 bases identical to TRBD2. Germline V gives CDR1 SGHRS, CDR2 YFSETQ. Trimming took 0 bases from V and 6 from J; bases not matched to a gene: 8. This CDR3 is built from 15 residues. The CDR3 reads CASSLDNTGTSEQYF. CDR3 nucleotide sequence: TGCGCCAGCAGCTTGGACAATACCGGGACTAGCGAGCAGTACTTC.

This rearrangement joins TRBV27 to TRBJ1-5, with 9 bases that match TRBD1. CDR1 and CDR2 (germline): MNHEY, SMNVEV (reference sequence). This CDR3 spans 14 amino acids. V shed 5 bases and J 9 bases; nucleotides not matched to a gene: 8. In nucleotides, the CDR3 is TGTGCCAGCAGTCCCGGACAGGGGCTGGCGCCCCAGCATTTT. It codes for CASSPGQGLAPQHF.

The rearrangement links TRBV18 to TRBJ1-6; D unresolved. This CDR3 is 16 amino acids long. Trimming took off 2 bases at V and 6 bases at J, with 14 bases between the two ends. From germline, CDR1 is KGHSH and CDR2 LQKENI. CDR3 nucleotide sequence: TGTGCCAGCTCACCATCGGCAGGTGGATTTAATTCACCCCTCCACTTT. This translates into CASSPSAGGFNSPLHF.

The rearrangement links TRBV15 to TRBJ1-1; 8 bases fit TRBD1. The ends lost 5 bases at V and 9 bases at J; junction bases unmatched: 8. Germline V gene sequence: CDR1 LNHNV, CDR2 YYDKDF (reference sequence). The CDR3 sequence is 13 residues long. As DNA, the CDR3 is TGTGCCACCAGCCCTAAGACAGGGGCAAAAGCTTTCTTT. Encoded protein: CATSPKTGAKAFF.

The sample holds a few counts of this clone. The V and J genes are TRBV19 and TRBJ1-5; no firm D call. Germline lookup yields CDR1 LNHDA and CDR2 SQIVND (reference sequence). CDR3 length: 16 residues. V shed 5 bases and J shed 2 bases, with 16 bases lying between them. CDR3 protein: CASSVPGGGGNQPQHF. The CDR3 coding sequence is TGTGCCAGTAGTGTACCGGGTGGCGGGGGCAATCAGCCCCAGCATTTT.